The present T cell receptor beta chain was sequenced within a study of cytomegalovirus exposure and HLA in healthy donors (dated by TCRdb to 2016 to 2017). Describing the broader study: In an earlier analysis of under 600 of the donors, roughly 300 Gb of sequence data and some 100 million unique TCR beta sequences from roughly 190 million T cells were reported. In addition to the first cohort of 500 to 850 subjects, a separate validation cohort of over 90 different subjects was used. The study was designed to test whether signatures of past pathogen exposure could be identified by cataloging public T cell receptors. About 280 gigabases of sequencing data and around 85 million unique TCR sequences made up an early release that covered some 640 HLA-typed donors. Using immunosequencing, the study profiled T cell repertoires from 500 to 800 subjects and related those repertoires to cytomegalovirus serostatus. Donor age, sex, ethnicity and CMV serostatus were collected together with the repertoire data. HLA typing included class I and class II loci at four-digit resolution. An earlier analysis of around 540 of the donors applied high-throughput TCR beta sequencing to assess whether each TCR beta V gene segment acted as functional or pseudogenic. Among over 350 genotyped donors of the cohort, an average of about 240,000 unique TCR beta nucleotide sequences were sequenced per donor, approximately 20% of them non-productive. All discovery cohort repertoires had been generated on a single sequencing platform. In the later analysis, no new phenotypic data were used to find candidate immune exposures; instead, reliance was placed on TCR beta sequences and their occurrence across donors. The number of donors typed differed by locus, with roughly 620-640 for A, B, C, DRB1 and DQB1, 522 for DQA1, 606 for DPA1, and under 490 for DPB1. High-throughput TCR immunosequencing, statistical association of individual TCRs with disease status, and machine learning were combined to predict cytomegalovirus infection status. In a later genetic analysis, genome-wide SNP genotypes for about 60% of the 666 donors were used, and that subset was treated as a discovery cohort. Among the approximately 420 genotyped donors, approximately 76% belonged to the genetic ancestry cluster associated with self-reported Caucasian donors. A later analysis re-analyzed previously published TCR beta repertoires from 600 to 850 donors and added high-resolution HLA genotyping to study TCR occurrence patterns. Because of strong linkage in the cohort, roughly five DR-DQ haplotypes were treated as single units for association and clustering.

In total, 600 or so healthy bone marrow donors made up the cohort. Cohort members were all nominally healthy when sampled, although unrecorded immune exposures were likely present. The donor was CMV seropositive and belonged to the group of 250 to 350 seropositive cohort members. Every donor gave a peripheral blood sample, and the peripheral blood mononuclear cells from that sample were used for TCR beta sequencing. The Qiagen DNeasy Blood Extraction Kit was used to extract genomic DNA from the blood cell samples. From a lookup of the germline V gene, CDR1 and CDR2 are MDHEN and SYDVKM. Taken from cysteine to phenylalanine, the CDR3 has 18 residues. Of the read, only the CDR3 DNA is kept; its 54 bases are in frame from base 1. The junction carries 18 bases between V and J, which are trimmed by 1 base and 0 bases respectively. Summary of the overall study and its limitations: Because counts were too low, seventeen rarely observed V segments, including chromosome 9 orphons, were excluded from the earlier analysis of 587 of the donors. An earlier analysis of some 590 of the donors showed that most TCR beta V segments appeared in productive rearrangements either about 87% or about 30% of the time, which broadly matched IMGT annotations. This cohort had only TCR beta chains sequenced, and the lack of alpha or paired-chain data limited which features could be detected. Some IMGT-functional V segments, including TRBV6-2 and TRBV6-3, could not be told apart with the 87-base-pair reads, so those segments were excluded. Correlated functional status among segregating V segments might be attributable to linkage disequilibrium, but an unknown experimental factor could not be ruled out. Specific HLA alleles were associated with 18,000 or so TCR beta sequences at a false discovery rate of 0.05 in a later analysis. When HLA alleles, especially DR and DQ, strongly co-occurred, attributing TCR associations to individual alleles was difficult. Sequencing depth was assumed to be roughly uniform across donors in the presence/absence analyses, though that assumption may not hold. A later analysis found that TCR association rates varied across HLA loci, with DRB1 alleles showing the most associated TCRs and HLA-C alleles the fewest. Because HLA typing was missing for some donors at each locus, association tests included only the typed subset. In vitro tests confirmed that a few of the cytomegalovirus-associated TCR beta chains recognize cytomegalovirus antigens. A further reported finding was that TCR beta sequences accurately predicted the HLA-A and HLA-B alleles for most subjects in the first cohort. A later genetic analysis reported fewer N-insertions in productive TCRs among donors in an Asian-associated ancestry cluster than the approximately 670-donor mean. In a later analysis, several top co-occurrence clusters were reported to appear linked to parvovirus B19, influenza, CMV and Epstein-Barr virus. In a later genetic analysis, a missense DCLRE1C variant was associated with V-gene and J-gene trimming of TCR beta chains, and the association was replicated in an independent cohort. In a later analysis, most CMV-associated TCR beta chains were found to appear HLA-restricted, with HLA associations seemingly driven largely by CMV exposure. A later analysis found that HLA-associated TCR beta chains were more clonally expanded and had lower generation probabilities than equally common non-associated chains. A cluster of highly shared sequence variants was judged likely to represent a technical artifact of the sequencing pipeline. The study listed around 160 TCR beta chains as associated with cytomegalovirus. While some public TCRs were present in many individuals, most TCR sequences turned up only very rarely across donors. According to the authors, the approach could potentially be generalized to other disease states and immunological phenotypes. For the cohort, immune exposure information was limited to CMV serostatus. In both the original and validation cohorts, the classifier was reported to diagnose cytomegalovirus status with high specificity and sensitivity.

Comments on this clone: The specificity of this receptor is unknown. No base quality values were provided; no much bigger clone lies one nucleotide off.

Receptor libraries were prepared by the immunoSEQ multiplex PCR assay. For the multiplex PCR, a mixture combining 60 forward primers for TCR Vbeta segments and 13 reverse primers for TCR Jbeta segments was used. Amplification of the CDR3 region of rearranged TCR beta genes was performed with a multiplex PCR assay on genomic DNA. The amplified TCR beta libraries were sequenced on the Illumina HiSeq System as 87-base-pair reads. The source study handled its data this way. Across the 700 or so repertoires, a later analysis counted roughly 77 million unique TCR beta chains, approximately 12 million of which were shared by at least two donors. To remove PCR and sequencing errors, raw reads were error-corrected and collapsed into unique sequences using a nearest-neighbor algorithm that merged closely related sequences. To assign V, D and J gene segments, CDR3 sequences were aligned to IMGT reference sequences. Each retained sequence needed at least a six-nucleotide match to both a V gene segment and a J gene segment. Rearrangements were classified as productive when the CDR3 lacked stop codons and remained in frame with V and J, and all other rearrangements were classified as non-productive. Following IMGT convention, CDR3 was defined as the stretch from the second conserved V-encoded cysteine to the conserved J-encoded phenylalanine. Sequences without an unambiguous match to a single V gene segment were excluded from the earlier analysis of almost 600 of the donors. An earlier analysis of a few hundred of the donors called V segments functional above 56.7% productive rearrangements and segregating when the between-donor standard deviation exceeded 5%. A statistical classification framework was built to diagnose cytomegalovirus status from the catalog of TCR beta chain sequences. In a later analysis, V and J genes were assigned by comparing TCR nucleotide sequences against IMGT/GENE-DB human TR gene sequences. In a later analysis, CDR3 sequences and most-parsimonious VDJ recombination scenarios were assigned using the TCRdist pipeline. In a later analysis, each TCR beta chain was defined by its CDR3 amino acid sequence together with its V-gene family, and reads lacking a unique V-gene family were excluded. To address suspected cross-contamination and a sequencing artifact, a later analysis removed a few hundred highly shared, low-generation-probability nucleotide sequences. For each public chain, a later analysis derived a clonal expansion index from normalized ranks of inferred template counts within each repertoire. Generation probabilities in a later analysis came from a VDJ recombination model fitted to out-of-frame rearrangements, and those results were checked against IGoR. In a later analysis, hypergeometric tests were used to score TCR-TCR, TCR-HLA and TCR-CMV co-occurrence, with a repertoire-size bias correction applied to TCR pairs. To estimate false discovery rates, a later analysis permuted the HLA or CMV assignments 20 times. In a later analysis, co-occurring TCRs were grouped with DBSCAN, and TCRdist sequence similarity was added when clustering was performed within HLA-allele-positive subsets. For co-occurrence clustering, repertoires with fewer than 30,000 or more than 120,000 public chains were excluded, along with a handful of repertoires with anomalous nucleotide sharing. TCRdb obtained this table from immuneACCESS and retained in-frame rearrangements with V and J assigned. These tables miss some clones; where compared with another copy, unresolved V genes account for less than half of the shortfall, and the remainder is unexplained. The V and J calls and clone size are taken from that table; D and trimming were inferred from the DNA. In all, the sample holds more than 140,000 clones, and almost 85% of those were seen once. The ten largest clones represent roughly 3.2% of the sample.

Sequencing used PBMCs. The V and J segments used are TRBV28 and TRBJ1-1, and possibly TRBD1, on 5 matching bases. This receptor was obtained from a man between 18 and 35 years old in good health and CMV-seropositive. The DNA sequence follows: TGTGCCAGCAGTTTATTCGACTTTATAATAGGGGTGAACACTGAAGCTTTCTTT. Translated, it gives CASSLFDFIIGVNTEAFF.